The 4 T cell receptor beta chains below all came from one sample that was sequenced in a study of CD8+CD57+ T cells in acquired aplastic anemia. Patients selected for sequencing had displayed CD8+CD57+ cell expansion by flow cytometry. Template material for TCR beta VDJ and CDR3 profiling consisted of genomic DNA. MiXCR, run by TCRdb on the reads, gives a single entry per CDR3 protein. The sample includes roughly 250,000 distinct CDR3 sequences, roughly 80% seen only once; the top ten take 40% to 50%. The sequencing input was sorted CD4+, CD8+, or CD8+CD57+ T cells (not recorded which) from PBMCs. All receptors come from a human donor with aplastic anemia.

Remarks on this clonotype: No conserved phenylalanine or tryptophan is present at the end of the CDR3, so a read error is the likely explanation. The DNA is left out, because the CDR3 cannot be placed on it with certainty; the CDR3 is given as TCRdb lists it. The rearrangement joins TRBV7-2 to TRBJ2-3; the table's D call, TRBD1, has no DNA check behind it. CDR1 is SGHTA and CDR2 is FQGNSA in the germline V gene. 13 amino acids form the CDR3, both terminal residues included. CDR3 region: CASSLANRGYYNV.

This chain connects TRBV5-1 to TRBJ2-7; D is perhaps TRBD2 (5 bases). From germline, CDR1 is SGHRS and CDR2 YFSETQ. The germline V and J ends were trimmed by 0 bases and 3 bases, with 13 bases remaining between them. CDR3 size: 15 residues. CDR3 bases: TGCGCCAGCAGCTTGGGGCCGGGGAGCAGCTACGAGCAGTACTTC. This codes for CASSLGPGSSYEQYF.

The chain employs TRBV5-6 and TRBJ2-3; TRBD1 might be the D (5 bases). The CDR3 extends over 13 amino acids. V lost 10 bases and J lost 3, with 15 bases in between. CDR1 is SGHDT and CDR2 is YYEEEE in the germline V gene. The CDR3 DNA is TGTGCCGGCGGCTTGGGGCGGACAGATACGCAGTATTTT. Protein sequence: CAGGLGRTDTQYF.

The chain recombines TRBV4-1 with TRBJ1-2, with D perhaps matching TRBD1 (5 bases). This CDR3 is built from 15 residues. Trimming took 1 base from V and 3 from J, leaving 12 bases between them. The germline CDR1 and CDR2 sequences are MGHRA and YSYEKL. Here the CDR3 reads CASSQVTGGDYGYTF. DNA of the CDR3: TGCGCCAGCAGCCAAGTCACCGGGGGAGACTATGGCTACACCTTC.